What follows is one TCR beta chain and its context. Antigen specificity is unknown. TCRdb's table, derived via immunoSEQ multiplex PCR, lists solely in-frame clones and lacks some. The repertoire holds some 170,000 clones, with more than 85% as singletons. This CDR3 contains 16 residues. CDR1 and CDR2 from the germline V gene are MNHNS and SASEGT. V trimming: 0 bases; J trimming: 3 bases; junction bases outside the gene matches: 6. The sample comes from a study of lymphopenia after photon versus proton radiotherapy. The study, taken as a whole, reports: Larger post-nadir TCR diversity loss correlated inversely with survival in deceased patients. After lymphocyte nadir, photon-treated repertoires showed oligoclonal expansion, especially CD8+ Temra.

The chain uses TRBV6-1 and TRBJ2-3; 7 bases are a match to TRBD2. The sample was peripheral blood, taken from a patient treated with photon-based radiotherapy. This receptor was taken from a man in his fifties with gastric cancer. The CDR3 is CASSEARGGSTDTQYF. DNA for the CDR3: TGTGCCAGCAGTGAAGCGCGGGGCGGGAGTACAGATACGCAGTATTTT.